Below, 29 T cell receptor beta chains from the same sample are listed, as sequenced in a study of cytomegalovirus exposure and HLA in healthy donors. Primers included in the PCR were 60 Vbeta and 13 Jbeta primers. TCRdb keeps only in-frame clones here, not all; method: immunoSEQ multiplex PCR. The repertoire holds approximately 140,000 clones, with roughly 62% as singletons. The specimen was PBMCs. Receptor source: a male donor in good health and CMV-seronegative.

This chain joins TRBV6-5 and TRBJ1-5; the match to TRBD1 covers 7 bases. J lost 6 bases, V lost 0 bases, and 5 bases had no gene match. Germline assignment: CDR1 MNHEY and CDR2 SVGAGI. This CDR3 has 15 amino acids. In DNA, the CDR3 is TGTGCCAGCAGTTACTCCGCCACAGGGGTTCAGCCCCAGCATTTT. Protein: CASSYSATGVQPQHF.

The genes are TRBV5-6 and TRBJ2-4; 10 nucleotides agree with TRBD1. Germline assignment: CDR1 SGHDT and CDR2 YYEEEE. This CDR3 is built from 17 residues. Germline trimming cut 0 bases from V and 8 bases from J; bases unmatched to any gene: 11. The CDR3 reads CASSLGTGGNLLYIQYF. DNA for the CDR3: TGTGCCAGCAGCTTGGGGACAGGGGGAAATTTGTTATACATTCAGTACTTC.

The chain links TRBV19 to TRBJ1-1; no reliable D call. V shed 4 bases and J shed 10 bases, with 16 bases lying between them. This CDR3 region has 13 residues. Germline loops: CDR1 LNHDA, CDR2 SQIVND (reference sequence). CDR3 sequence: CASSNDFRGRAFF. CDR3 sequence (DNA): TGTGCCAGTAGTAACGATTTTAGAGGGAGAGCTTTCTTT.

V gene TRBV9 combines with J gene TRBJ1-4; D call uncertain. Germline lookup yields CDR1 SGDLS and CDR2 YYNGEE. Trimming took off 0 bases at V and 0 bases at J, with 6 bases between the two ends. This CDR3 comprises 15 residues. The CDR3 bases are TGTGCCAGCAGCGTAGCGGCGGCAACTAATGAAAAACTGTTTTTT. The encoded protein is CASSVAAATNEKLFF.

This chain connects TRBV7-3 to TRBJ2-7; the match to TRBD2 covers 10 bases. The CDR3 consists of 17 residues. Germline CDR1 reads SGHTA; CDR2 reads FQGTGA. V lost 2 bases and J lost 3; bases outside the gene matches: 10. The CDR3 is CASSLRPGLAPNYEQYF. Here the CDR3 DNA reads TGTGCCAGCAGCTTACGGCCGGGACTAGCGCCGAACTACGAGCAGTACTTC.

This clone was counted a single time. The gene calls are TRBV29-1 and TRBJ1-2; tentatively, D is TRBD1 (6 bases). V was trimmed by 5 bases and J by 2 bases, leaving 6 bases between them. CDR1 and CDR2 from the germline V gene are SQVTM and ANQGSEA. The CDR3 spans 11 residues. CDR3 nucleotide sequence: TGCAGCGTTCAGGGGAACTATGGCTACACCTTC. Translating gives CSVQGNYGYTF.

This sequence joins TRBV28 and TRBJ1-4; D is ambiguous. V shed 5 bases and J shed 0 bases, with 7 bases lying between them. The CDR3 length is 14 residues. The germline CDR1 and CDR2 sequences are MDHEN and SYDVKM. CDR3 DNA: TGTGCCAGCAGTCTAACCGCAACTAATGAAAAACTGTTTTTT. Translated: CASSLTATNEKLFF.

V is TRBV28 and J is TRBJ1-1, with D hard to call. The germline gives CDR1 MDHEN, CDR2 SYDVKM. The CDR3 length is 14 residues. V lost 6 bases, J lost 2 bases, and 13 bases lay in between. CDR3 sequence (DNA): TGTGCCAGCAGAACTATCCCAATCAACACTGAAGCTTTCTTT. Encoded protein: CASRTIPINTEAFF.

A note on this clone: Other DNA sequences within the sample encode an identical CDR3. V gene TRBV5-1 combines with J gene TRBJ2-5; D is perhaps TRBD1 (5 bases). V was pared by 0 bases and J by 3 bases, with 9 bases between. The length of the CDR3 is 14 residues. CDR1 and CDR2 (germline): SGHRS, YFSETQ. CDR3 nucleotide sequence: TGCGCCAGCAGCTTGGTCGGCAGGGAAGAGACCCAGTACTTC. Residues: CASSLVGREETQYF.

In its sample, this clone was seen once. This chain joins TRBV30 and TRBJ2-7; D perhaps matches TRBD1 (5 bases). The CDR3 totals 13 residues. The germline CDR1 and CDR2 sequences are GTSNPN and SVGIG (reference sequence). Trimming took off 2 bases at V and 2 bases at J, with 10 bases between the two ends. DNA for the CDR3: TGTGCCTGGAGTAATGGGGCTGCCTACGAGCAGTACTTC. Translating it yields CAWSNGAAYEQYF.

This chain uses TRBV5-6 with TRBJ1-6; D is unclear. The CDR3 consists of 15 residues. V was trimmed by 0 bases and J by 9 bases, leaving 13 bases between them. Germline CDR1 and CDR2: SGHDT and YYEEEE. The DNA for the CDR3 is TGTGCCAGCAGCTTGGCAGGCCCCGCCGGTTCACCCCTCCACTTT. Translated: CASSLAGPAGSPLHF. The full variable domain, completed using reference TRBV5-6 and TRBJ1-6, is DAGVTQSPTHLIKTRGQQVTLRCSPKSGHDTVSWYQQALGQGPQFIFQYYEEEERQRGNFPDRFSGHQFPNYSSELNVNALLLGDSALYLCASSLAGPAGSPLHFGNGTRLTVT.

The V gene is TRBV29-1, the J gene TRBJ2-7; no definite D call. The CDR3 spans 11 residues. The ends were cut back, 4 bases at V and 6 bases at J, with 10 bases in the middle. CDR1 and CDR2 from the germline V gene are SQVTM and ANQGSEA. The CDR3 sequence is CSVAVSGEQYF. The CDR3 DNA follows: TGCAGCGTTGCGGTTTCGGGCGAGCAGTACTTC.

The rearrangement joins TRBV28 to TRBJ2-5; D possibly corresponds to TRBD2 (5 bases). The CDR3 is made up of 14 amino acids. Deletions cut 8 bases from V and 4 bases from J, with 17 bases between. CDR1 MDHEN and CDR2 SYDVKM come from the germline V gene. Here the CDR3 reads CASVSSGWGETQYF. The DNA for the CDR3 is TGTGCCAGCGTTTCATCGGGGTGGGGAGAGACCCAGTACTTC.

This clone was seen more than once but under ten times. The chain combines TRBV29-1 with TRBJ2-7; a possible D gene is TRBD1 (5 bases). Trimming removed 3 bases at V and 2 bases at J, with 11 bases between. Germline V gene sequence: CDR1 SQVTM, CDR2 ANQGSEA. The CDR3 runs to 13 residues. CDR3 nucleotides: TGCAGCGTTGACGACAGCGAGACCTACGAGCAGTACTTC. Translating it yields CSVDDSETYEQYF.

The chain carries TRBV27 and TRBJ1-3, with D maybe TRBD1 (5 bases). V dropped 4 bases and J dropped 0 bases, with 10 bases sitting between them. The CDR3 is 15 residues long. Germline V gene data show CDR1 as MNHEY and CDR2 as SMNVEV (reference sequence). Written as DNA, the CDR3 is TGTGCCAGCAGTTCGACAGCCAACTCTGGAAACACCATATATTTT. It specifies CASSSTANSGNTIYF.

The chain carries TRBV12-5 and TRBJ1-5, with 7 bases fitting TRBD1. J lost 0 bases, V lost 6 bases, and 11 bases had no gene match. The CDR3 runs 17 residues. Germline values: CDR1 LGHNT, CDR2 FRNRAP. Here the CDR3 reads CASGKDRATISNQPQHF. In DNA, the CDR3 is TGTGCTAGTGGCAAAGACAGGGCTACCATTAGCAATCAGCCCCAGCATTTT.

This rearrangement joins TRBV4-2 to TRBJ2-5, with 9 bases aligning to TRBD1. The DNA matches TRBJ2-7 better at its end, which makes the J call doubtful. Germline V gives CDR1 LGHNA, CDR2 YNFKEQ. This CDR3 region has 15 residues. For the CDR3, the DNA is TGTGCCAGCAGCCAAGTCCGGGACAGGGCCTACGAGCAGTACTTC. Its translation is CASSQVRDRAYEQYF.

The genes are TRBV4-1 and TRBJ2-2, with D unresolved. CDR3 length equals 14 residues. Germline-derived CDR1 and CDR2 are MGHRA and YSYEKL. Trimming stripped 1 base from V and 4 bases from J, with 7 bases between. CDR3 loop: CASSQGLVTGELFF. The CDR3 DNA follows: TGCGCCAGCAGCCAAGGTCTAGTCACCGGGGAGCTGTTTTTT.

This clone came up a few times. This chain links TRBV5-6 with TRBJ2-7; 9 bases map to TRBD2. This CDR3 has 15 amino acids. The ends lost 4 bases at V and 5 bases at J; junction bases unmatched: 10. Per the germline V gene, CDR1 is SGHDT and CDR2 is YYEEEE. The CDR3 is CASSPGASGADEQYF. The DNA of the CDR3 is TGTGCCAGCAGCCCAGGGGCTAGCGGGGCAGACGAGCAGTACTTC.

This rearrangement joins TRBV7-2 to TRBJ2-7; D possibly corresponds to TRBD1 (7 bases). The CDR3 totals 13 residues. V was clipped by 8 bases and J by 6 bases, with 17 bases between them. Germline CDR1 is SGHTA and CDR2 is FQGNSA. CDR3 sequence (DNA): TGTGCCAGCGGAGGGGGACAGTCCCGCGAGCAGTACTTC. It codes for CASGGGQSREQYF.

The chain is built from TRBV5-4 and TRBJ1-2; no clear D gene. CDR1 and CDR2 (germline): SGHNT, YYREEE (reference sequence). Trimming pared 0 bases from V and 5 bases from J, leaving 17 bases between. This CDR3 has 16 residues. Here the CDR3 reads CASSLASSQGRYGYTF. CDR3 bases: TGTGCCAGCAGCTTGGCGTCCTCCCAAGGGAGGTATGGCTACACCTTC.

The rearrangement links TRBV27 to TRBJ2-7, with TRBD1 as a possible D gene (6 bases). The CDR3 is 15 amino acids. Per germline, CDR1 MNHEY and CDR2 SMNVEV (reference sequence). V was cut by 2 bases and J by 3 bases, with 14 bases left in between. DNA of the CDR3: TGTGCCAGCAGTTTAGGGACACTTGACCGCTACGAGCAGTACTTC. As protein: CASSLGTLDRYEQYF.

Of note for this clone: At one end the junction does not follow the germline gene, possibly because of a read error. The gene calls are TRBV25-1 and TRBJ2-5, with 8 bases matching TRBD2. Germline CDR1 is MGHDK and CDR2 is SYGVNS. The length of the CDR3 is 14 residues. CDR3 nucleotide sequence: TGTGCCAGCACTGAAAGCGGGGGTCGGGAGACCCAGTACTTC. Amino acids: CASTESGGRETQYF.

The rearrangement joins TRBV9 to TRBJ2-5; 8 bases agree with TRBD2. Germline lookup yields CDR1 SGDLS and CDR2 YYNGEE. V lost 4 bases to trimming and J lost 5 bases; unmatched junction nucleotides: 7. The CDR3 has 14 residues. CDR3 DNA sequence: TGTGCCAGCAGCCGGGAGGGCTACGCGGAGACCCAGTACTTC. Its translation: CASSREGYAETQYF.

This chain uses TRBV10-1 with TRBJ2-1, with 9 bases that match TRBD1. The V gene's germline CDR1 is WNHNN and CDR2 SYGVQD (reference sequence). The CDR3 covers 16 residues. The junction had 7 bases not matched to a gene; V was cut back by 2 bases and J by 5 bases. CDR3 residues: CASSEEQGATDNEQFF. DNA of the CDR3: TGCGCCAGCAGTGAGGAACAGGGGGCGACGGACAATGAGCAGTTCTTC.

This clone was observed a handful of times. The V gene is TRBV11-3, the J gene TRBJ1-3; D is perhaps TRBD1 (6 bases). The length of the CDR3 is 15 residues. The V end was cut by 5 bases, the J end by 0 bases, with 11 bases between. Germline CDR1 and CDR2: SGHNT and YENEEA. CDR3 protein: CASSPQGVSGNTIYF. Written as DNA, the CDR3 is TGTGCCAGCAGCCCACAGGGTGTCTCTGGAAACACCATATATTTT.

The CDR3 nucleotides read TGTGCCAGCAGCCGGGTCGGAGCGTCGGGCTACACCTTC. Translation gives CASSRVGASGYTF. V and J are TRBV9 and TRBJ1-2; D remains ambiguous. V lost 4 bases and J 8 bases, leaving 15 bases between the germline ends. The CDR3 is 13 amino acids. The germline V gene has CDR1 SGDLS and CDR2 YYNGEE.

The sample holds a few counts of this clone. V and J are TRBV18 and TRBJ2-2; D uncertain. V lost 4 bases and J lost 6, with 6 bases in between. Germline V lookup: CDR1 KGHSH, CDR2 LQKENI. The CDR3 is 12 residues long. In DNA, the CDR3 is TGTGCCAGCTCACAGCTGCCCGGGGAGCTGTTTTTT. Protein product: CASSQLPGELFF. Variable domain in full (rest from reference TRBV18 and TRBJ2-2): NAGVMQNPRHLVRRRGQEARLRCSPMKGHSHVYWYRQLPEEGLKFMVYLQKENIIDESGMPKERFSAEFPKEGPSILRIQQVVRGDSAAYFCASSQLPGELFFGEGSRLTVL.

This sequence joins TRBV5-6 and TRBJ1-1, with D unresolved. Trimming removed 6 bases from V and 1 base from J, with 7 bases in between. Germline CDR1 SGHDT, CDR2 YYEEEE. CDR3 size: 12 residues. The CDR3 here is CASTLQNTEAFF. The CDR3 DNA reads as TGTGCCAGCACCTTACAGAACACTGAAGCTTTCTTT.